This TCR beta chain derives from a study of shared clonotypes between healthy human individuals. The study, taken as a whole, reports: For naive CD4 cells, around 5% of clonotypes were shared across a handful of donors. Rarefaction demonstrated incomplete sorted-subset sequencing despite large depth.

In the case of this clone: The antigen remains undetermined.

Profiled with immunoSEQ multiplex PCR; TCRdb holds only in-frame clones, not every one. Seen here are approximately 1.9 million clones, roughly 93% observed once, and the top ten hold less than 2%. V was cut by 5 bases and J by 1 base, with 17 bases left in between. CDR1 is SGHAT, CDR2 FQNNGV, per germline. CDR3 length: 16 residues. Selected positively for CCR7 and CD45RO-negative, naive CD8 cells excluded terminally differentiated effector memory CD45RA+ cells. The clonotype was recovered from a young man in good health. Some clones in this sample may be carry-over from other donors' samples. The source material was naive CD8+ T cells from PBMCs. This sequence joins TRBV11-2 and TRBJ2-5, with D perhaps being TRBD1 or TRBD2 (5 bases each). The CDR3 sequence: CASSPGTVPFQETQYF. CDR3 bases: TGTGCCAGCAGCCCCGGGACCGTACCCTTCCAAGAGACCCAGTACTTC.